The sequence of this T cell receptor beta chain was determined in a study of blood T cell repertoires in COVID-19. Across the study: Whether acute or convalescent, the COVID-19 samples came from the United States, Italy and Spain. In each case, the material was cDNA or gDNA derived from T cells, B-cell-depleted T cells, or PBMCs.

Clones were sequenced by immunoSEQ multiplex PCR, and TCRdb holds only the in-frame ones, with some missing. The repertoire consists of approximately 120,000 clones, with more than 75% occurring once and the leading ten covering 6% to 8.5%. CDR3 length: 14 residues. With V trimmed by 2 bases and J by 7 bases, 7 bases remained unmatched. The germline gives CDR1 MDHEN, CDR2 SYDVKM. This rearrangement joins TRBV28 to TRBJ1-2, with 7 positions matching TRBD1. The receptor comes from a man aged 50-59 years with acute or convalescent COVID-19. Sequencing was performed on peripheral blood. The CDR3 here is CASSLGQGVIGYTF. The CDR3, as DNA: TGTGCCAGCAGTTTAGGGCAGGGGGTCATTGGCTACACCTTC.